This TCR beta chain was sequenced for a study of blood T cell repertoires in COVID-19 (dated by TCRdb to 2020 to 2022). Regarding the study in general: Samples covering the acute and convalescent phases of COVID-19 were provided by collaborators in the United States, Italy and Spain. The material from the prospective study consisted of cDNA or gDNA derived from T cells, B-cell-depleted T cells, or PBMCs. Subjects who had been exposed to COVID-19, were actively infected with it, or had recovered from it provided the deeply sampled blood TCRbeta repertoires that made up the dataset. The repertoires were released in a freely available public database intended as a resource for research on the immune response to SARS-CoV-2. Samples were obtained from the ongoing ImmuneRACE study (first 160 participants) and from approximately 1,200 subjects provided by 6 global collaborators. Sample metadata almost always included a de-identified subject ID, COVID-19 status, age in years and sex. HLA class I and class II types, where available, came from metadata supplied by the sample provider rather than from assay-based typing.

Points the paper makes about the study in general: The quantity of clinical and demographic metadata differed by source and by participant and was supplied without curation.

The CDR3 runs 16 residues from the cysteine to the phenylalanine. CDR3 DNA only is kept here, 48 bases in frame from base 1. Reading the germline V gene (reference sequence) gives CDR1 SSHAT and CDR2 FNYEAQ. V loses 5 bases of germline sequence and J loses 10 bases, and the interval between the two ends is 24 bases. Each collaborating institution followed its own protocols to collect whole blood in K2EDTA tubes. For TCRbeta analysis, collaborators shipped samples as frozen whole blood, isolated PBMCs, or DNA extracted from either of those sample types. TCRbeta CDR3 regions were amplified from genomic DNA by means of the immunoSEQ Assay, a bias-controlled multiplex PCR. The authors' analysis ran thus. The number of nucleated cells in each sample was estimated by amplification of reference gene primers within the assay. To quantify the absolute abundance of each unique TCRbeta CDR3 rearrangement, sequence reads were collapsed and filtered. Productive Simpson clonality was computed per sample as the square root of Simpson's diversity index over productive rearrangements. Entries here come from immuneACCESS through TCRdb and include only in-frame sequences with V and J called. Some clones fail to appear in such tables; in the studies checked, an unresolved V gene covers under half of the shortfall, and the cause of the remainder is unknown. The D gene and trimming were derived from the DNA, and the V and J assignments and clone size from that table. The sample contains about 39,000 clones, 87% of them found a single time. The ten most abundant clones make up about 24% of the sample.

Comments on this clone: Its antigen is currently not known. Qualities for individual bases were not recorded, and no much larger clone is one base off.

This receptor chain uses TRBV7-7 and TRBJ2-1; the D region possibly corresponds to TRBD1 (5 bases align). The material sequenced was peripheral blood. The sequence came from a man aged 50 to 59 with active or convalescent COVID-19. The encoded CDR3 is CASSPAVAAGKGEQFF. The DNA sequence is TGTGCCAGCAGCCCCGCGGTAGCCGCAGGCAAGGGGGAGCAGTTCTTC.